The source of this T cell receptor beta chain is a study of blood T cells in healthy people across ages. Overall study results and limits: Relative to aged donors, long-lived donors carried more naive CD4+ cells and displayed higher diversity. Strong correlation linked observed beta diversity and percent naive T cells.

The second PCR ran about 6 to 11 cycles with a sample-barcoded 5' primer and J-beta primers. Each cDNA molecule received a tag from a template-switch adaptor that had 12 random nucleotides. TCRdb passed the 5' RACE reads through MiXCR, listing each CDR3 protein once. The sample records fewer than 1 million distinct CDR3 sequences, under 45% being singletons. Details on this clonotype: The antigen is not known.

The CDR3 loop spans 17 amino acids. Germline V CDR1 and CDR2: SGHRS, YFSETQ. This receptor was taken from a man aged 55 to 70 in good health. The chain couples TRBV5-1 to TRBJ2-1; 7 nucleotides line up with TRBD2. The J call may be mistaken, given a closer DNA end match to TRBJ2-7. Sequenced material: blood. The CDR3 reads CASSIGFGGGPYNEQYF. In DNA, the CDR3 is TGCGCCAGCAGCATCGGGTTCGGCGGGGGACCTTACAATGAGCAGTACTTC.